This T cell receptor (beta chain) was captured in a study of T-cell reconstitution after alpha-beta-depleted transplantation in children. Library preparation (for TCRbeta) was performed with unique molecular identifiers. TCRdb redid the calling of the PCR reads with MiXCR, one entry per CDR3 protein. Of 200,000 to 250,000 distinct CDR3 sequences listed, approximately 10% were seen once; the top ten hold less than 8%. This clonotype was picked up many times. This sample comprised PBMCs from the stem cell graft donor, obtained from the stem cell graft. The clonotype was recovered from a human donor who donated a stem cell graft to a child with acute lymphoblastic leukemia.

The CDR3 DNA reads as TGTGCCAGCACCACGGGCATAGCCTATGGCTACACCTTC. It codes for CASTTGIAYGYTF. The J gene is TRBJ1-2, the V gene TRBV6-5, with unresolved D. The CDR3 extends over 13 amino acids. Per the germline V gene, CDR1 is MNHEY and CDR2 is SVGAGI. Trimming took off 7 bases at V and 4 bases at J, with 13 bases between the two ends.